The 30 T cell receptor beta chains in this list originate from one sample, sequenced in a study of blood T cell repertoires in COVID-19 (dated by TCRdb to 2018 to 2021). Library preparation was by the immunoSEQ multiplex PCR assay. TCRdb carries this immuneACCESS record with in-frame sequences only. Its versions omit some clonotypes, under half of them owing to an unresolved V gene in the studies checked, with the rest unexplained. The table for this sample lists about 160,000 clones; 90% of them were counted only once. The biggest ten clones account for approximately 0.48% of the sample. The material sequenced was peripheral blood. The receptors originated from a man in his forties or fifties with acute or convalescent COVID-19.

The rearrangement joins TRBV5-4 to TRBJ1-3; D possibly corresponds to TRBD1 (6 bases). The CDR3 consists of 15 residues. Germline CDR1 reads SGHNT; CDR2 reads YYREEE (reference sequence). Trimming shortened V by 0 bases and J by 0 bases, and 7 bases separated the two germline ends. CDR3 DNA sequence: TGTGCCAGCAGCTTGGGGGGGCTCTCTGGAAACACCATATATTTT. It yields the protein CASSLGGLSGNTIYF.

The chain employs TRBV2 and TRBJ2-3; TRBD1 is a possible D gene (6 bases). Deletions cut 7 bases from V and 6 bases from J, with 17 bases between. The germline CDR1 and CDR2 sequences are SNHLY and FYNNEI. CDR3 length: 14 residues. CDR3 nucleotides: TGTGCCAGCAACCGGGACATCATGCCGGATACGCAGTATTTT. It encodes CASNRDIMPDTQYF.

This chain joins TRBV27 and TRBJ1-6; 9 nucleotides match TRBD1. CDR3 size: 15 residues. The trim removed 0 bases at V and 12 bases at J, leaving 6 bases unmatched. In germline, CDR1 is MNHEY, CDR2 SMNVEV (reference sequence). CDR3 in amino acids: CASSLSGTGLLPLHF. DNA for the CDR3: TGTGCCAGCAGTTTATCCGGGACAGGGCTCTTACCCCTCCACTTT.

This chain links TRBV10-3 with TRBJ2-7, with 9 bases identical to TRBD1. Per germline, CDR1 ENHRY and CDR2 SYGVKD. Unmatched junction bases numbered 8, after V lost 5 bases and J lost 6 bases. The CDR3 has 14 residues. The CDR3 nucleotides are TGTGCCATCAGTCCCCGGGACAGGGATGGCGAGCAGTACGTC. It yields the protein CAISPRDRDGEQYV.

V usage is TRBV19 and J usage is TRBJ1-5; TRBD1 aligns across 10 bases. Germline CDR1 reads LNHDA; CDR2 reads SQIVND (reference sequence). The CDR3 runs 15 residues. The ends lost 10 bases at V and 0 bases at J; junction bases unmatched: 6. CDR3 in DNA: TGTGCCACTTGGGACAGGGGATATAGCAATCAGCCCCAGCATTTT. It yields the protein CATWDRGYSNQPQHF.

This clone was recorded once. The V and J genes are TRBV2 and TRBJ2-3; perhaps TRBD2 as D (6 bases). The germline gives CDR1 SNHLY, CDR2 FYNNEI. The V end lost 5 bases, the J end lost 0 bases, and 12 bases lay between the germline ends. This CDR3 has 15 amino acids. The CDR3 DNA reads as TGTGCCAGCAGTTTAAGACTAGGGAGCACAGATACGCAGTATTTT. Translating gives CASSLRLGSTDTQYF.

The rearrangement uses TRBV5-1 and TRBJ2-3; D remains ambiguous. The CDR3 totals 17 residues. The V and J ends lost 4 bases and 0 bases respectively, with 18 bases between them. Germline V gives CDR1 SGHRS, CDR2 YFSETQ. CDR3 sequence (DNA): TGCGCCAGCAGCCCTATAGACCCCTTAGCTAGCACAGATACGCAGTATTTT. It codes for CASSPIDPLASTDTQYF.

This clone was detected only once. The genes are TRBV29-1 and TRBJ2-7; a weak D match, TRBD1 (5 bases). The germline V and J ends were trimmed by 3 bases and 4 bases, with 7 bases remaining between them. The CDR3 is 11 residues long. Germline CDR1 SQVTM, CDR2 ANQGSEA. CDR3 amino acids: CSVEYRYEQYF. CDR3 DNA sequence: TGCAGCGTTGAGTACAGGTACGAGCAGTACTTC.

This rearrangement joins TRBV9 to TRBJ2-1; a possible D gene is TRBD1 (5 bases). The V gene's germline CDR1 is SGDLS and CDR2 YYNGEE. V was trimmed by 2 bases and J by 9 bases, leaving 15 bases between them. This CDR3 contains 14 residues. Written as DNA, the CDR3 is TGTGCCAGCAGCGTGGGCAGGGCTTCCAGTGAGCAGTTCTTC. The encoded protein is CASSVGRASSEQFF.

V gene TRBV11-2 combines with J gene TRBJ2-3, with D tentatively TRBD2 (5 bases). The CDR3 has 15 amino acids. The germline V gene encodes CDR1 SGHAT and CDR2 FQNNGV. V lost 0 bases and J 2 bases, leaving 9 bases between the germline ends. In DNA, the CDR3 is TGTGCCAGCAGCTTAGAGGGGAGCCTCACAGATACGCAGTATTTT. Amino acids: CASSLEGSLTDTQYF.

The chain links TRBV3-1 (or the pseudogene TRBV3-2) to TRBJ1-5, with a weak D call TRBD1 (6 bases). The CDR3 loop spans 16 amino acids. CDR1 is LGHDT, CDR2 YNNKEL, per germline (reference sequence). Trimming removed 3 bases at V and 0 bases at J, with 12 bases between. The CDR3 region has the DNA TGTGCCAGCAGCCAGTCAACAGGGTTTAGCAATCAGCCCCAGCATTTT. Its protein is CASSQSTGFSNQPQHF.

V and J are TRBV7-6 and TRBJ1-6, with D hard to call. The length of the CDR3 is 13 residues. V lost 1 base, J lost 7 bases, and 5 bases lay in between. Germline V lookup: CDR1 SGHVS, CDR2 FNYEAQ. The chain's CDR3 is CASSLEQNSPLHF. The DNA for the CDR3 is TGTGCCAGCAGCTTAGAACAGAATTCACCCCTCCACTTT.

The chain joins TRBV5-6 to TRBJ1-1, with 7 bases aligning to TRBD1. With 5 bases clipped from V and 1 base from J, the junction kept 5 bases outside the gene matches. The CDR3 length is 14 residues. In germline, CDR1 is SGHDT, CDR2 YYEEEE. The CDR3 here is CASSTQGGNTEAFF. Here the CDR3 DNA reads TGTGCCAGCAGTACCCAGGGGGGGAACACTGAAGCTTTCTTT.

The chain has TRBV11-1 and TRBJ2-5, with D possibly being TRBD1 (7 bases). The germline gives CDR1 SGHAT, CDR2 FQDESV (reference sequence). The CDR3 totals 14 residues. Trimming stripped 5 bases from V and 0 bases from J, with 10 bases between. CDR3 bases: TGTGCCAGCAGCCCAGGGGGGTACCAAGAGACCCAGTACTTC. Protein: CASSPGGYQETQYF.

Here the CDR3 reads CASSLTGGGLSNYGYTF. In DNA, the CDR3 is TGCGCCAGCAGCCTTACAGGGGGAGGCCTCTCTAACTATGGCTACACCTTC. V is TRBV5-1 and J is TRBJ1-2; the match to TRBD1 covers 8 bases. The CDR3 covers 17 residues. V gave up 4 bases and J gave up 0 bases; unmatched junction bases: 11. From germline, CDR1 is SGHRS and CDR2 YFSETQ.

The chain couples TRBV28 to TRBJ1-5; possibly TRBD1 for D (6 bases). There are 17 residues in the CDR3. The V end was cut by 2 bases, the J end by 4 bases, with 18 bases between. In germline, CDR1 is MDHEN, CDR2 SYDVKM. CDR3 coding DNA: TGTGCCAGCAGTTTAAGGGGGGACTATCGGGGGAATCAGCCCCAGCATTTT. This translates into CASSLRGDYRGNQPQHF.

The chain has TRBV7-2 and TRBJ2-1; D remains ambiguous. There are 14 residues in the CDR3. Germline loops: CDR1 SGHTA, CDR2 FQGNSA. Trimming shortened V by 4 bases and J by 7 bases, and 14 bases separated the two germline ends. The CDR3 protein is CASSSHNVENEQFF. The CDR3 nucleotides are TGTGCCAGCAGCTCCCATAACGTTGAGAATGAGCAGTTCTTC.

V is TRBV7-8 and J is TRBJ1-2; D is perhaps TRBD1 (6 bases). V gave up 0 bases and J gave up 4 bases, with 6 bases separating them. The CDR3 extends over 13 amino acids. Looked up from germline, CDR1 is SGHVS and CDR2 is FQNEAQ. CDR3 sequence reads: CASSLAGGYGYTF. The CDR3 region has the DNA TGTGCCAGCAGCTTAGCAGGGGGCTATGGCTACACCTTC.

The chain joins TRBV6-2 or TRBV6-3 to TRBJ2-3; 8 nucleotides match TRBD1. Per germline, CDR1 MNHEY and CDR2 SVGEGT. The CDR3 runs to 14 residues. The V segment lost 5 bases and the J segment 4 bases; nucleotides outside the gene matches: 5. The CDR3 spells CASSDRGHADTQYF. The CDR3 bases are TGTGCCAGCAGTGACAGGGGACATGCAGATACGCAGTATTTT.

V gene TRBV30 combines with J gene TRBJ2-1; weak D call: TRBD2 (6 bases). Deletions cut 3 bases from V and 15 bases from J, with 18 bases between. This CDR3 is 12 amino acids long. Germline V lookup: CDR1 GTSNPN, CDR2 SVGIG (reference sequence). CDR3 in amino acids: CAWSAGGGNLFF. Written as DNA, the CDR3 is TGTGCCTGGAGCGCCGGAGGCGGGAACCTGTTCTTC.

This chain links TRBV6-4 with TRBJ2-1; 11 bases are a match to TRBD2. Germline lookup yields CDR1 MRHNA and CDR2 SNTAGT. The junction had 7 bases not matched to a gene; V was cut back by 6 bases and J by 0 bases. The CDR3 has 17 amino acids. The CDR3 sequence: CASSARGLADSYNEQFF. The DNA for the CDR3 is TGTGCCAGCAGCGCTAGGGGACTAGCGGACTCCTACAATGAGCAGTTCTTC.

The V and J genes are TRBV12-3 or TRBV12-4 and TRBJ2-1, with D perhaps matching TRBD1 (5 bases). Trimming cost V 6 bases and J 7 bases, with 10 bases left between them. The CDR3 has 12 residues. The CDR3 DNA is TGTGCCAGCAGATACTACAGGAATGAGCAGTTCTTC. It is translated as CASRYYRNEQFF.

This chain connects TRBV29-1 to TRBJ2-1, with 7 bases aligning to TRBD2. J was trimmed by 12 bases and V by 7 bases; bases with no gene match: 9. Germline loops: CDR1 SQVTM, CDR2 ANQGSEA. The CDR3 covers 11 residues. The CDR3 protein is CSALISGGQFF. The CDR3 DNA sequence: TGCAGCGCTCTGATTTCGGGGGGGCAGTTCTTC.

V gene TRBV6-2 or TRBV6-3 combines with J gene TRBJ2-5; a weak D match, TRBD1 (5 bases). From germline, CDR1 is MNHEY and CDR2 SVGEGT. The V gene lost 6 bases and the J gene lost 0 bases, with 17 bases spanning the gap. The CDR3 runs to 16 residues. In nucleotides, the CDR3 is TGTGCCAGCAGCCCTACCAGGGCCGAGTACCAAGAGACCCAGTACTTC. Its protein is CASSPTRAEYQETQYF.

Of note for this clone: One junction end does not reproduce the germline sequence, and a read error may be involved. The chain joins TRBV28 to TRBJ2-7; possibly TRBD1 for D (5 bases). The germline gives CDR1 MDHEN, CDR2 SYDVKM. This CDR3 comprises 12 residues. CDR3 protein: CASSSPGHHPPF. As DNA, the CDR3 is TGTGCCAGCAGCAGCCCCGGACACCACCCCCCATTC. Supplemented by reference TRBV28 and TRBJ2-7, the full variable domain reads DVKVTQSSRYLVKRTGEKVFLECVQDMDHENMFWYRQDPGLGLRLIYFSYDVKMKEKGDIPEGYSVSREKKERFSLILESASTNQTSMYLCASSSPGHHPPFGPGTRLTVT.

In DNA, the CDR3 is TGTGCCAGCAGTTTGACGGGACTAGCGGGAGGTGAGCAGTTCTTC. This translates into CASSLTGLAGGEQFF. The J gene is TRBJ2-1, the V gene TRBV27; 15 bases are a match to TRBD2. This CDR3 has 15 amino acids. The V gene's germline CDR1 is MNHEY and CDR2 SMNVEV (reference sequence). V was clipped by 3 bases and J by 9 bases; unmatched bases: 3.

Only one count was recorded for this clone. V and J are TRBV11-2 and TRBJ2-2; 15 nucleotides align to TRBD2. After removal of 5 bases from V and 10 bases from J, the junction contained 5 bases not matched to a gene. CDR1 is SGHAT and CDR2 is FQNNGV in the germline V gene. This CDR3 spans 15 amino acids. CDR3 protein: CASSPRTSGGVELFF. The CDR3 nucleotides are TGTGCCAGCAGCCCCCGGACTAGCGGGGGGGTGGAGCTGTTTTTT.

The chain is built from TRBV2 and TRBJ1-2; D perhaps matches TRBD1 (6 bases). The CDR3 covers 14 residues. V was trimmed by 4 bases and J by 5 bases, leaving 14 bases between them. CDR1 is SNHLY, CDR2 FYNNEI, per germline. CDR3 sequence reads: CASSVVGQYYGYTF. The DNA for the CDR3 is TGTGCCAGCAGTGTGGTTGGACAGTATTATGGCTACACCTTC.

V and J are TRBV5-1 and TRBJ2-3; possible D gene TRBD2, 6 bases. Looked up from germline, CDR1 is SGHRS and CDR2 is YFSETQ. The CDR3 runs 16 residues. Trimming removed 4 bases at V and 1 base at J, with 16 bases between. This CDR3 is CASSPLSGGGTDTQYF. For the CDR3, the DNA is TGCGCCAGCAGCCCCCTTAGCGGAGGTGGCACAGATACGCAGTATTTT. Based on the CDR3 plus reference TRBV5-1 and TRBJ2-3, the full variable domain is KAGVTQTPRYLIKTRGQQVTLSCSPISGHRSVSWYQQTPGQGLQFLFEYFSETQRNKGNFPGRFSGRQFSNSRSEMNVSTLELGDSALYLCASSPLSGGGTDTQYFGPGTRLTVL.

The J gene is TRBJ1-1, the V gene TRBV10-3, with a tentative D call TRBD1 (6 bases). CDR3 length equals 14 residues. Trimming cost V 3 bases and J 1 base, with 9 bases left between them. Germline values: CDR1 ENHRY, CDR2 SYGVKD. The CDR3 coding sequence is TGTGCCATCAGTGACCTAGGGGGGAACACTGAAGCTTTCTTT. Amino acid sequence: CAISDLGGNTEAFF.